A single sample gave rise to the 30 T cell receptor beta chains below, sequenced in a study of neurological immune-mediated disorders. One entry per CDR3 protein, called by TCRdb with MiXCR from the 5' RACE reads. The profile shows about 50,000 distinct CDR3 sequences, roughly 4.3% of them singletons. What was sequenced was PBMCs. These receptors were obtained from a man over 45 with multiple sclerosis.

This clonotype was picked up many times. The rearrangement uses TRBV5-1 and TRBJ1-1; D gene ambiguous. Germline CDR1 SGHRS, CDR2 YFSETQ. V dropped 2 bases and J dropped 1 base, with 6 bases sitting between them. The CDR3 consists of 13 residues. The DNA of the CDR3 is TGCGCCAGCAGCTTATTGCGGAACACTGAAGCTTTCTTT. Amino acid sequence: CASSLLRNTEAFF.

This clonotype has at least ten counts. The chain recombines TRBV13 with TRBJ1-3; TRBD1 aligns across 7 bases. V shed 6 bases and J 2 bases; nucleotides not matched to a gene: 4. Looked up from germline, CDR1 is PRHDT and CDR2 is FYEKMQ (reference sequence). There are 14 residues in the CDR3. The CDR3: CASRPDRAGNTIYF. CDR3 DNA sequence: TGTGCCAGCAGACCCGACAGGGCTGGAAACACCATATATTTT.

On this clonotype: The junction shows a germline mismatch at one end, possibly a read error. The genes are TRBV11-2 and TRBJ2-1; a weak D match, TRBD1 (7 bases). The CDR3 contains 12 residues. CDR1 and CDR2 (germline): SGHAT, FQNNGV. The CDR3 region has the DNA TGTGCCAGCAGCCCAGGGGGGACGCGGGAAGTCTTC. It codes for CASSPGGTREVF.

With respect to this clonotype: A read error may explain this, as a much larger clone is one base away. CDR3 DNA: TGCAGTGCCGACGGGACACCCCACAATGAGCAGTTCTTC. This translates into CSADGTPHNEQFF. This sequence joins TRBV20-1 and TRBJ2-1; D is perhaps TRBD1 (6 bases). V was shortened by 6 bases and J by 5 bases, with 14 bases between the two germline ends. This CDR3 has 13 residues. The germline V gene has CDR1 DFQATT and CDR2 SNEGSKA (reference sequence).

The chain recombines TRBV15 with TRBJ2-3, with no clear D. The germline V gene encodes CDR1 LNHNV and CDR2 YYDKDF (reference sequence). This CDR3 has 14 amino acids. V was shortened by 8 bases and J by 4 bases, with 16 bases between the two germline ends. The CDR3 sequence is CATGMYRSSDTQYF. The DNA of the CDR3 is TGTGCCACCGGCATGTATCGGTCATCAGATACGCAGTATTTT.

This clonotype was recorded many times. This chain joins TRBV12-5 and TRBJ1-5, with 7 bases lining up with TRBD1. CDR1 LGHNT and CDR2 FRNRAP come from the germline V gene. J lost 11 bases, V lost 0 bases, and 13 bases had no gene match. There are 16 residues in the CDR3. DNA for the CDR3: TGTGCTAGTGGTTTGGTACTTGGGACAGATACGAGGGCCCAGCATTTT. Its translation: CASGLVLGTDTRAQHF.

This clonotype was detected many times. The gene calls are TRBV20-1 and TRBJ2-7, with 7 nucleotides matching TRBD1. This CDR3 spans 14 amino acids. J lost 4 bases, V lost 3 bases, and 9 bases had no gene match. CDR1 and CDR2 (germline): DFQATT, SNEGSKA (reference sequence). CDR3 amino acids: CSASSTGVSYEQYF. DNA of the CDR3: TGCAGTGCTAGCTCAACAGGGGTTTCTTACGAGCAGTACTTC.

The chain has TRBV24-1 and TRBJ2-3; 7 bases agree with TRBD1. This CDR3 has 16 residues. With V trimmed by 3 bases and J by 2 bases, 7 bases remained unmatched. CDR1 KGHDR and CDR2 SFDVKD come from the germline V gene. CDR3: CATSDPGTAITDTQYF. DNA for the CDR3: TGTGCCACCAGTGATCCCGGGACAGCTATCACAGATACGCAGTATTTT.

This clonotype has a count of ten or more. The chain combines TRBV2 with TRBJ2-3, with unresolved D. Trimming removed 9 bases from V and 3 bases from J, with 13 bases in between. From germline, CDR1 is SNHLY and CDR2 FYNNEI. CDR3 length equals 13 residues. The CDR3 region is CASLAVRTDTQYF. Here the CDR3 DNA reads TGTGCCAGTCTCGCGGTGAGGACAGATACGCAGTATTTT.

This clonotype occurred many times. This chain joins TRBV5-5 and TRBJ2-3, with D unclear. The CDR3 loop spans 15 amino acids. Germline lookup yields CDR1 SGHKS and CDR2 YYEKEE (reference sequence). V was trimmed by 0 bases and J by 2 bases, leaving 10 bases between them. CDR3 protein: CASSLAWVNTDTQYF. Here the CDR3 DNA reads TGTGCCAGCAGCTTGGCTTGGGTCAACACAGATACGCAGTATTTT.

This clonotype was seen ten or more times. The chain links TRBV20-1 to TRBJ1-4; 10 bases match TRBD1. The CDR3 length is 14 residues. Germline V lookup: CDR1 DFQATT, CDR2 SNEGSKA (reference sequence). Trimming took 3 bases from V and 5 from J; bases not matched to a gene: 3. CDR3 nucleotide sequence: TGCAGTGCTAGCGACAGGGGGCGAAATGAAAAACTGTTTTTT. This gives the protein CSASDRGRNEKLFF.

This clonotype was observed at least ten times. This chain connects TRBV20-1 to TRBJ2-7, with 13 bases fitting TRBD2. Germline-derived CDR1 and CDR2 are DFQATT and SNEGSKA (reference sequence). The CDR3 sequence is 13 residues long. V was clipped by 6 bases and J by 7 bases; unmatched bases: 6. The CDR3 sequence is CSARTSGSFEQYF. CDR3 DNA sequence: TGCAGTGCCAGGACTAGCGGGAGTTTTGAGCAGTACTTC.

The chain couples TRBV19 to TRBJ2-7; D may be TRBD1 or TRBD2 (5 bases each). V lost 1 base to trimming and J lost 4 bases, with 11 bases between them. Germline CDR1 and CDR2: LNHDA and SQIVND (reference sequence). This CDR3 contains 14 residues. As DNA, the CDR3 is TGTGCCAGTAGTATAGCAGGGTGGGAGTACGAGCAGTACTTC. Translated, it gives CASSIAGWEYEQYF.

This clonotype was seen more than once but under ten times. CDR3 loop: CSAYSGEQFF. CDR3 sequence (DNA): TGCAGTGCGTATAGCGGTGAGCAGTTCTTC. The chain employs TRBV20-1 and TRBJ2-1, with D possibly matching TRBD2 (6 bases). CDR3 length: 10 amino acids. Trimming took off 6 bases at V and 9 bases at J, with 9 bases between the two ends. Germline CDR1 and CDR2: DFQATT and SNEGSKA (reference sequence).

This clonotype occurred many times. The chain is built from TRBV21-1 and TRBJ1-5; no DNA check was done on the table's D call, TRBD1. TRBV21-1 is tagged as a pseudogene. The CDR3 totals 17 residues. Written as DNA, the CDR3 is TGTGCCAGCAGCTCCCAAGGGGACAGGGGAGGCAATCAGCCCCAGCATTTT. It is translated as CASSSQGDRGGNQPQHF.

This clonotype was counted between two and nine times. A clone one base away is much larger, so this may be a read error. The genes are TRBV9 and TRBJ1-1; D uncertain. The CDR3 contains 16 residues. The germline V gene encodes CDR1 SGDLS and CDR2 YYNGEE. Trimming stripped 3 bases from V and 4 bases from J, with 19 bases between. In DNA form, the CDR3 reads TGTGCCAGCAGCGAGAGCGGAAGGACCGAAGGCACTGAAGCTTTCTTT. Protein sequence: CASSESGRTEGTEAFF.

This clonotype occurred many times. The V and J genes are TRBV6-6 and TRBJ2-3, with D unresolved. This CDR3 contains 16 residues. Germline lookup yields CDR1 MNHNY and CDR2 SVGAGI (reference sequence). Trimming removed 2 bases at V and 2 bases at J, with 14 bases between. In DNA, the CDR3 is TGTGCCAGCAGTTACCAAGGCAGATGGAACACAGATACGCAGTATTTT. As protein: CASSYQGRWNTDTQYF.

This clonotype was picked up a small number of times. The chain employs TRBV27 and TRBJ2-3; no reliable D call. Between the trimmed V and J ends, which lost 5 bases and 0 bases, there was a span of 24 bases. CDR3 length equals 19 residues. CDR1 is MNHEY and CDR2 is SMNVEV in the germline V gene (reference sequence). The CDR3 loop reads CASSPIPPYASASTDTQYF. In DNA form, the CDR3 reads TGTGCCAGCAGTCCGATCCCCCCATATGCGAGTGCTAGCACAGATACGCAGTATTTT.

This clonotype has a count of ten or more. The V and J genes are TRBV5-1 and TRBJ1-4; the D gene is possibly TRBD1 (6 bases). CDR1 is SGHRS, CDR2 YFSETQ, per germline. CDR3 length: 14 residues. The V gene lost 3 bases and the J gene lost 3 bases, with 9 bases spanning the gap. The CDR3 bases are TGCGCCAGCAGCTCCAGGGGTTCTAATGAAAAACTGTTTTTT. Its translation: CASSSRGSNEKLFF.

Ten or more counts support this clonotype. This chain connects TRBV5-6 to TRBJ2-2; D gene uncertain. V was shortened by 5 bases and J by 5 bases, with 16 bases between the two germline ends. This CDR3 contains 15 residues. Germline CDR1 is SGHDT and CDR2 is YYEEEE. The CDR3 reads CASRRDNGVTGELFF. DNA of the CDR3: TGTGCCAGCAGACGAGACAATGGAGTAACCGGGGAGCTGTTTTTT.

The chain couples TRBV11-3 to TRBJ2-5; D unresolved. The CDR3 is made up of 14 amino acids. V was cut by 5 bases and J by 5 bases, with 15 bases left in between. Germline V gene sequence: CDR1 SGHNT, CDR2 YENEEA. The CDR3 DNA follows: TGTGCCAGCAGCCCCCGCGACTCCGAGGAGACCCAGTACTTC. Protein product: CASSPRDSEETQYF.

Many counts were recorded for this clonotype. This chain connects TRBV5-1 to TRBJ2-3, with 8 bases lining up with TRBD2. Trimming at V came to 1 base and at J to 0 bases, leaving 4 bases not matched to a gene. Germline V lookup: CDR1 SGHRS, CDR2 YFSETQ. The CDR3 is made up of 16 amino acids. DNA for the CDR3: TGCGCCAGCAGCTTGCTTGCTAGCGGGAGCACAGATACGCAGTATTTT. This codes for CASSLLASGSTDTQYF. The complete variable domain, with remaining parts taken from reference TRBV5-1 and TRBJ2-3, reads KAGVTQTPRYLIKTRGQQVTLSCSPISGHRSVSWYQQTPGQGLQFLFEYFSETQRNKGNFPGRFSGRQFSNSRSEMNVSTLELGDSALYLCASSLLASGSTDTQYFGPGTRLTVL.

The sample holds many counts of this clonotype. The chain carries TRBV15 and TRBJ1-2; no reliable D call. The CDR3 is 16 residues long. CDR1 is LNHNV, CDR2 YYDKDF, per germline (reference sequence). The V and J ends lost 0 bases and 2 bases respectively, with 13 bases between them. The CDR3 region is CATSRDRGLPNYGYTF. In DNA form, the CDR3 reads TGTGCCACCAGCAGAGATCGAGGGCTACCCAACTATGGCTACACCTTC. Full variable domain (missing parts from reference TRBV15 and TRBJ1-2): DAMVIQNPRYQVTQFGKPVTLSCSQTLNHNVMYWYQQKSSQAPKLLFHYYDKDFNNEADTPDNFQSRRPNTSFCFLDIRSPGLGDTAMYLCATSRDRGLPNYGYTFGSGTRLTVV.

This chain links TRBV6-1 with TRBJ2-1; D remains ambiguous. CDR1 MNHNS and CDR2 SASEGT come from the germline V gene. The CDR3 is 14 amino acids. Trimming took off 10 bases at V and 7 bases at J, with 20 bases between the two ends. CDR3: CATPREVSANEQFF. In nucleotides, the CDR3 is TGTGCCACTCCCCGCGAGGTCTCAGCGAATGAGCAGTTCTTC.

This clonotype came up many times. The V and J genes are TRBV12-3 or TRBV12-4 and TRBJ2-1; 11 bases fit TRBD2. V lost 4 bases and J lost 4; bases outside the gene matches: 6. The CDR3 has 16 residues. The CDR3 nucleotides are TGTGCCAGCAGTTCCGCCGGGACTAGCGGATACAATGAGCAGTTCTTC. Translated, it gives CASSSAGTSGYNEQFF.

There are many counts of this clonotype. J is TRBJ2-5 and V is TRBV5-1, with no clear D. Trimming shortened V by 5 bases and J by 5 bases, and 7 bases separated the two germline ends. Germline CDR1 is SGHRS and CDR2 is YFSETQ. The CDR3 sequence is 11 residues long. Here the CDR3 DNA reads TGCGCCAGCAGGGCCCTTGAGACCCAGTACTTC. Protein sequence: CASRALETQYF.

This clonotype has ten or more counts. This chain joins TRBV4-1 and TRBJ1-2; D is uncertain. The CDR3 is 15 amino acids. Per germline, CDR1 MGHRA and CDR2 YSYEKL. Trimming cost V 0 bases and J 4 bases, with 12 bases left between them. The CDR3 loop reads CASSQDWGVIYGYTF. The CDR3 DNA sequence: TGCGCCAGCAGCCAAGATTGGGGAGTTATCTATGGCTACACCTTC.

This clonotype was detected ten times or more. This chain joins TRBV29-1 and TRBJ2-2; TRBD1 matches 7 bases. The CDR3 extends over 12 amino acids. V gave up 8 bases and J gave up 7 bases; unmatched junction bases: 7. Germline V gene sequence: CDR1 SQVTM, CDR2 ANQGSEA. Here the CDR3 reads CSILGTVGELFF. In DNA form, the CDR3 reads TGCAGCATCCTAGGGACAGTCGGGGAGCTGTTTTTT.

Of note for this clonotype: Since no conserved phenylalanine or tryptophan closes the CDR3, a read error is the likely cause. The chain joins TRBV20-1 to TRBJ2-7; 10 positions match TRBD2. The CDR3 runs 14 residues. V gave up 5 bases and J gave up 6 bases; unmatched junction bases: 10. CDR1 and CDR2 (germline): DFQATT, SNEGSKA (reference sequence). As DNA, the CDR3 is TGCAGTGCTCGCGCGCTAGCGGGGGTGGGCGAGCAGTACAAC. Translating it yields CSARALAGVGEQYN.

The table lists this clonotype with many counts. The chain is built from TRBV10-3 and TRBJ1-5; D might be TRBD1 (5 bases). CDR1 and CDR2 from the germline V gene are ENHRY and SYGVKD. CDR3 size: 16 residues. Trimming removed 0 bases from V and 2 bases from J, with 11 bases in between. The CDR3 sequence: CAISESSGTGNQPQHF. As DNA, the CDR3 is TGTGCCATCAGTGAGTCATCAGGGACTGGCAATCAGCCCCAGCATTTT.